The 2 T cell receptor beta chains listed next were all sequenced from one sample in a study of T-cell reconstitution after alpha-beta-depleted transplantation in children. Construction of the TCRbeta library involved unique molecular identifiers. TCRdb re-analysed the PCR reads in MiXCR, keeping a single row per CDR3 protein. The table shows hundreds of thousands of distinct CDR3 sequences, with approximately 8.4% occurring only once. The source material was PBMCs, mostly from graft donor cells, sampled 360 days after TCRalphabeta/CD19-depleted stem cell transplant. These receptors all stem from a male patient between 2 and 10 years old who had a stem cell transplant for acute myeloid leukemia, so the T cells may come from the graft donor.

This clonotype appeared a few times. The chain carries TRBV20-1 and TRBJ2-3, with D hard to call. Germline loops: CDR1 DFQATT, CDR2 SNEGSKA (reference sequence). The length of the CDR3 is 13 residues. CDR3 bases: TGCAGCCCGAGGTTGCCTAGCACAGATACGCAGTATTTT. Translation gives CSPRLPSTDTQYF.

This clonotype was seen ten or more times. This chain uses TRBV29-1 with TRBJ2-3; the D gene is possibly TRBD1 (5 bases). The CDR3 consists of 16 residues. Looked up from germline, CDR1 is SQVTM and CDR2 is ANQGSEA. Trimming removed 7 bases at V and 6 bases at J, with 26 bases between. CDR3 sequence reads: CSARRQLDVRSDTQYF. CDR3 in DNA: TGCAGCGCCCGACGACAGCTGGACGTGAGGTCGGATACGCAGTATTTT.